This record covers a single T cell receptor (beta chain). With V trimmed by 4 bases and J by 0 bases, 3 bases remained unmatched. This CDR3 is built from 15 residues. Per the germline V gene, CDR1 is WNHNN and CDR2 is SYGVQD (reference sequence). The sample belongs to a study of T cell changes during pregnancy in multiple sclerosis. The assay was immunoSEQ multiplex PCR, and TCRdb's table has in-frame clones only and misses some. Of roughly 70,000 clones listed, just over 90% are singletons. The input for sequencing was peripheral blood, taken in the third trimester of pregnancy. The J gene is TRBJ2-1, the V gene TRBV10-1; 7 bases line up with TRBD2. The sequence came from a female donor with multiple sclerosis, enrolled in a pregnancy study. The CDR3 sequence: CASSVGGSSYNEQFF. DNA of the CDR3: TGCGCCAGCAGTGTCGGCGGGAGCTCCTACAATGAGCAGTTCTTC.